Below are 29 T cell receptor beta chains sequenced from a single sample in a study of T cells in narcolepsy. Assay: immunoSEQ multiplex PCR; the TCRdb copy retains only in-frame clones and omits some. The sample has about 40,000 clones; approximately 89% are singletons. Material for sequencing was CD45RA- memory CD4+ T cells from PBMCs. Receptors originate from a human donor with narcolepsy.

This chain connects TRBV6-1 to TRBJ2-7; 10 nucleotides match TRBD2. This CDR3 comprises 14 residues. V was clipped by 4 bases and J by 4 bases; unmatched bases: 4. CDR1 MNHNS and CDR2 SASEGT come from the germline V gene. The CDR3 protein is CASSGASGGYEQYF. The DNA of the CDR3 is TGTGCCAGCAGTGGGGCTAGCGGGGGATACGAGCAGTACTTC.

The chain combines TRBV6-6 with TRBJ1-5; no clear D. The CDR3 spans 11 residues. V was clipped by 6 bases and J by 3 bases, with 3 bases between them. Germline CDR1 MNHNY, CDR2 SVGAGI (reference sequence). The CDR3 DNA is TGTGCCAGCAGACTCAATCAGCCCCAGCATTTT. This encodes CASRLNQPQHF.

J is TRBJ2-5 and V is TRBV19; TRBD2 agrees at 7 bases. The CDR3 extends over 13 amino acids. CDR1 LNHDA and CDR2 SQIVND come from the germline V gene (reference sequence). V lost 5 bases to trimming and J lost 2 bases; unmatched junction nucleotides: 2. CDR3 DNA: TGTGCCAGTAGTGCGGGAGCACAAGAGACCCAGTACTTC. It codes for CASSAGAQETQYF.

As to this clone: Other DNA sequences in the sample encode the same CDR3. The chain couples TRBV27 to TRBJ2-6, with no clear D. CDR3 length: 13 amino acids. Germline V gene lookup returns CDR1 MNHEY and CDR2 SMNVEV (reference sequence). V was pared by 3 bases and J by 2 bases, with 2 bases between. CDR3 amino acids: CASSLAGANVLTF. The CDR3 coding sequence is TGTGCCAGCAGTTTGGCTGGGGCCAACGTCCTGACTTTC.

The genes are TRBV5-1 and TRBJ1-1; D gene unclear. From germline, CDR1 is SGHRS and CDR2 YFSETQ. V was shortened by 5 bases and J by 1 base, with 6 bases between the two germline ends. There are 12 residues in the CDR3. The CDR3 bases are TGCGCCAGCAGTTCGGCGAACACTGAAGCTTTCTTT. This gives the protein CASSSANTEAFF.

J is TRBJ2-1 and V is TRBV18, with D perhaps being TRBD1 or TRBD2 (5 bases each). From germline, CDR1 is KGHSH and CDR2 LQKENI. The V end was cut by 4 bases, the J end by 6 bases, with 13 bases between. The CDR3 runs 14 residues. Here the CDR3 DNA reads TGTGCCAGCTCACAAGCAGGGACGGGCAATGAGCAGTTCTTC. It yields the protein CASSQAGTGNEQFF. Variable domain in full (rest from reference TRBV18 and TRBJ2-1): NAGVMQNPRHLVRRRGQEARLRCSPMKGHSHVYWYRQLPEEGLKFMVYLQKENIIDESGMPKERFSAEFPKEGPSILRIQQVVRGDSAAYFCASSQAGTGNEQFFGPGTRLTVL.

The chain employs TRBV19 and TRBJ2-6; D unresolved. The CDR3 runs to 15 residues. Germline lookup yields CDR1 LNHDA and CDR2 SQIVND (reference sequence). Trimming cost V 2 bases and J 1 base, with 6 bases left between them. The chain's CDR3 is CASSIFGSGANVLTF. The CDR3 DNA is TGTGCCAGTAGTATATTCGGGTCTGGGGCCAACGTCCTGACTTTC.

This clone appeared a single time. The V call is TRBV19, the J call TRBJ2-1, with a tentative D call TRBD2 (6 bases). The CDR3 sequence is 15 residues long. Germline CDR1 is LNHDA and CDR2 is SQIVND (reference sequence). Trimming removed 6 bases at V and 6 bases at J, with 18 bases between. CDR3 protein: CASREGTVLINEQFF. CDR3 in DNA: TGTGCCAGTAGGGAGGGAACCGTCTTGATCAATGAGCAGTTCTTC. Drawing the rest from reference TRBV19 and TRBJ2-1, the complete variable domain is DGGITQSPKYLFRKEGQNVTLSCEQNLNHDAMYWYRQDPGQGLRLIYYSQIVNDFQKGDIAEGYSVSREKKESFPLTVTSAQKNPTAFYLCASREGTVLINEQFFGPGTRLTVL.

V usage is TRBV6-5 and J usage is TRBJ1-2; D is perhaps TRBD1 (5 bases). Germline V gene lookup returns CDR1 MNHEY and CDR2 SVGAGI. Trimming stripped 6 bases from V and 2 bases from J, with 10 bases between. The CDR3 loop spans 13 amino acids. CDR3 bases: TGTGCCAGCAGGTCGACAGTCAACTATGGCTACACCTTC. Amino acid sequence: CASRSTVNYGYTF.

The gene calls are TRBV18 and TRBJ1-2; 7 bases fit TRBD1. Looked up from germline, CDR1 is KGHSH and CDR2 is LQKENI. The CDR3 extends over 16 amino acids. V lost 1 base, J lost 1 base, and 6 bases stayed unmatched. The CDR3 nucleotides are TGTGCCAGCTCACCACTCACGGGACAGAATAACTATGGCTACACCTTC. It specifies CASSPLTGQNNYGYTF. Full variable domain (missing parts from reference TRBV18 and TRBJ1-2): NAGVMQNPRHLVRRRGQEARLRCSPMKGHSHVYWYRQLPEEGLKFMVYLQKENIIDESGMPKERFSAEFPKEGPSILRIQQVVRGDSAAYFCASSPLTGQNNYGYTFGSGTRLTVV.

This rearrangement joins TRBV2 to TRBJ2-1; the match to TRBD2 covers 11 bases. The V segment lost 10 bases and the J segment 4 bases; nucleotides outside the gene matches: 3. The germline gives CDR1 SNHLY, CDR2 FYNNEI. The CDR3 has 13 amino acids. The CDR3, as DNA: TGTGCCACGGGACTAGCGGTTTACAATGAGCAGTTCTTC. Translating gives CATGLAVYNEQFF. The full variable domain, completed using reference TRBV2 and TRBJ2-1, is EPEVTQTPSHQVTQMGQEVILRCVPISNHLYFYWYRQILGQKVEFLVSFYNNEISEKSEIFDDQFSVERPDGSNFTLKIRSTKLEDSAMYFCATGLAVYNEQFFGPGTRLTVL.

The J gene is TRBJ2-1, the V gene TRBV19, with unresolved D. V was pared by 8 bases and J by 6 bases, with 17 bases between. The CDR3 runs to 14 residues. CDR1 is LNHDA, CDR2 SQIVND, per germline (reference sequence). The CDR3 reads CASLRRGISNEQFF. The CDR3, as DNA: TGTGCCAGTTTGAGGAGAGGAATATCCAATGAGCAGTTCTTC.

CDR3 in amino acids: CSVEREWNTEAFF. In DNA form, the CDR3 reads TGCAGCGTTGAAAGGGAGTGGAACACTGAAGCTTTCTTT. The V and J genes are TRBV29-1 and TRBJ1-1, with D unclear. The V end was cut by 2 bases, the J end by 1 base, with 8 bases between. Per germline, CDR1 SQVTM and CDR2 ANQGSEA. The CDR3 is 13 amino acids. The complete variable domain, with remaining parts taken from reference TRBV29-1 and TRBJ1-1, reads SAVISQKPSRDICQRGTSLTIQCQVDSQVTMMFWYRQQPGQSLTLIATANQGSEATYESGFVIDKFPISRPNLTFSTLTVSNMSPEDSSIYLCSVEREWNTEAFFGQGTRLTVV.

Worth noting for this clone: The junction differs from germline at one of its ends, possibly a read error. The genes are TRBV5-1 and TRBJ2-7, with 7 positions matching TRBD2. In germline, CDR1 is SGHRS, CDR2 YFSETQ. The CDR3 runs 13 residues. This CDR3 is CANSQGLVPEQYF. In DNA form, the CDR3 reads TGCGCCAACAGCCAAGGACTAGTCCCCGAGCAGTACTTC.

This clone was seen a few times. The chain recombines TRBV19 with TRBJ1-1, with 7 bases matching TRBD1. The CDR3 is 15 amino acids. Germline assignment: CDR1 LNHDA and CDR2 SQIVND (reference sequence). Germline trimming cut 3 bases from V and 0 bases from J; bases unmatched to any gene: 4. The DNA of the CDR3 is TGTGCCAGTAGTATCCGGGACAGACTGAACACTGAAGCTTTCTTT. Translating gives CASSIRDRLNTEAFF.

The chain couples TRBV5-6 to TRBJ1-1, with a weak D call TRBD1 (5 bases). Germline-derived CDR1 and CDR2 are SGHDT and YYEEEE. The V end was cut by 4 bases, the J end by 6 bases, with 16 bases between. The CDR3 has 14 residues. Written as DNA, the CDR3 is TGTGCCAGCAGCCGGGTGGAGGGGAGGTCTGAAGCTTTCTTT. Translated, it gives CASSRVEGRSEAFF. Full variable domain (missing parts from reference TRBV5-6 and TRBJ1-1): DAGVTQSPTHLIKTRGQQVTLRCSPKSGHDTVSWYQQALGQGPQFIFQYYEEEERQRGNFPDRFSGHQFPNYSSELNVNALLLGDSALYLCASSRVEGRSEAFFGQGTRLTVV.

This chain links TRBV12-5 with TRBJ1-2; 7 bases map to TRBD1. The V gene end was trimmed by 3 bases and the J gene end by 8 bases; junction bases not matched to a gene: 12. Germline V lookup: CDR1 LGHNT, CDR2 FRNRAP. This CDR3 is built from 15 residues. The CDR3 nucleotides are TGTGCTAGTGGTTTAGGAGACAGGGCCAGGGAGGGCTACACCTTC. Protein product: CASGLGDRAREGYTF.

The chain has TRBV2 and TRBJ1-6, with TRBD1 as a possible D gene (5 bases). V was trimmed by 6 bases and J by 7 bases, leaving 13 bases between them. Germline V gene sequence: CDR1 SNHLY, CDR2 FYNNEI. There are 14 residues in the CDR3. The CDR3 nucleotides are TGTGCCAGCAGCCCCGGACGGGGGAATTCACCCCTCCACTTT. This codes for CASSPGRGNSPLHF.

The rearrangement joins TRBV5-4 to TRBJ1-2; D ambiguous. The germline V gene encodes CDR1 SGHNT and CDR2 YYREEE (reference sequence). The CDR3 covers 13 residues. Trimming stripped 4 bases from V and 6 bases from J, with 13 bases between. The CDR3 loop is CASSPGGLNGYTF. The CDR3 bases are TGTGCCAGCAGCCCCGGTGGACTAAATGGCTACACCTTC.

The rearrangement uses TRBV2 and TRBJ2-7, with a weak D call TRBD1 (5 bases). There are 14 residues in the CDR3. Between the trimmed V and J ends, which lost 7 bases and 0 bases, there was a span of 13 bases. Germline V gene sequence: CDR1 SNHLY, CDR2 FYNNEI. CDR3: CASIGAPRSYEQYF. The CDR3 DNA follows: TGTGCCAGCATTGGGGCCCCCCGCTCCTACGAGCAGTACTTC.

The V and J genes are TRBV18 and TRBJ2-1; 9 bases match TRBD2. V lost 2 bases and J lost 4; bases outside the gene matches: 6. The CDR3 has 16 amino acids. The germline CDR1 and CDR2 sequences are KGHSH and LQKENI. The CDR3 protein is CASSPSGGRAYNEQFF. The CDR3 nucleotides read TGTGCCAGCTCACCATCCGGCGGGAGGGCTTACAATGAGCAGTTCTTC.

The genes are TRBV28 and TRBJ2-5, with D maybe TRBD1 (6 bases). Per the germline V gene, CDR1 is MDHEN and CDR2 is SYDVKM. V lost 5 bases and J lost 6, with 7 bases in between. This CDR3 has 11 amino acids. The chain's CDR3 is CASSQGQTQYF. CDR3 DNA sequence: TGTGCCAGCAGTCAGGGGCAGACCCAGTACTTC.

This chain links TRBV4-3 with TRBJ2-3; D is undetermined. This CDR3 has 16 amino acids. The V gene's germline CDR1 is LGHNA and CDR2 YSLEER. Trimming took off 1 base at V and 2 bases at J, with 13 bases between the two ends. The CDR3 region has the DNA TGCGCCAGCAGCCAAGGAAAGGGCCTTCCCACAGATACGCAGTATTTT. Protein product: CASSQGKGLPTDTQYF.

This clone was seen more than once but under ten times. DNA of the CDR3: TGTGCCTCCCGGCTGGGCGGAGAAGGAAGCGGCCAGCCCCAGCATTTT. It is translated as CASRLGGEGSGQPQHF. This rearrangement joins TRBV19 to TRBJ1-5; the D is unclear. This CDR3 contains 16 residues. V lost 11 bases, J lost 7 bases, and 27 bases lay in between. Germline values: CDR1 LNHDA, CDR2 SQIVND (reference sequence).

The chain has TRBV6-1 and TRBJ1-2, with no clear D. The CDR3 has 11 residues. Trimming pared 7 bases from V and 0 bases from J, leaving 3 bases between. Germline lookup yields CDR1 MNHNS and CDR2 SASEGT. The CDR3 reads CASNTNYGYTF. CDR3 coding DNA: TGTGCCAGCAACACTAACTATGGCTACACCTTC.

This chain links TRBV6-5 with TRBJ2-1; either TRBD1 or TRBD2 may fit D (5 bases each). Trimming left V 5 bases short and J 4 bases short, with 9 bases between. The CDR3 extends over 13 amino acids. Germline assignment: CDR1 MNHEY and CDR2 SVGAGI. Here the CDR3 reads CASSTGAYNEQFF. In DNA, the CDR3 is TGTGCCAGCAGTACCGGGGCGTACAATGAGCAGTTCTTC.

The rearrangement links TRBV6-1 to TRBJ2-3, with a tentative D call TRBD2 (6 bases). V shed 6 bases and J shed 1 base, with 11 bases lying between them. This CDR3 is 14 amino acids long. Germline CDR1 is MNHNS and CDR2 is SASEGT. The CDR3 nucleotides read TGTGCCAGCAGGGTAGCGGAGGGCACAGATACGCAGTATTTT. It is translated as CASRVAEGTDTQYF.

The chain uses TRBV29-1 and TRBJ2-7; 11 positions match TRBD1. This CDR3 region has 13 residues. The germline gives CDR1 SQVTM, CDR2 ANQGSEA. J lost 6 bases, V lost 7 bases, and 8 bases had no gene match. The CDR3 nucleotides are TGCAGCGCCGCCGGGACAGGGGGGTCCGAGCAGTACTTC. It codes for CSAAGTGGSEQYF.

The rearrangement joins TRBV5-4 to TRBJ2-7, with D hard to call. The V and J ends lost 6 bases and 0 bases respectively, with 10 bases between them. Looked up from germline, CDR1 is SGHNT and CDR2 is YYREEE (reference sequence). The CDR3 is 13 residues long. DNA of the CDR3: TGTGCCAGCAACTACGGCCGCTCCTACGAGCAGTACTTC. Residues: CASNYGRSYEQYF.